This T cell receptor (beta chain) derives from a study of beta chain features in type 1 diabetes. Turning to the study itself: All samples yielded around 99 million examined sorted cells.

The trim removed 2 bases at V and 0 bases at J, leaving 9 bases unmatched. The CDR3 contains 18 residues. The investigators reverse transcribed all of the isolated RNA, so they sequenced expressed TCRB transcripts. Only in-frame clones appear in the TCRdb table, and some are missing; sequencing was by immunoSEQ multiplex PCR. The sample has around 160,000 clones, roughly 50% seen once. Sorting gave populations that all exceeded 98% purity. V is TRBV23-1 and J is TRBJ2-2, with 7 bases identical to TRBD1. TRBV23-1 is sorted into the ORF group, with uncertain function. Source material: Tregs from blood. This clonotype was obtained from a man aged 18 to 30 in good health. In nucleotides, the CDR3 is TGCGCCAGCAGTCAAGACTTGGGGGACAGCCCGAACACCGGGGAGCTGTTTTTT. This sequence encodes CASSQDLGDSPNTGELFF.